The source of this T cell receptor beta chain is a study of PD-1 blockade in classical Hodgkin lymphoma. Libraries were prepared by immunoSEQ multiplex PCR; TCRdb keeps only in-frame clonotypes and omits some of them. The table has more than 140,000 clones, nearly 80% seen once. Patients all relapsed after autologous stem cell transplantation, and there was variation in brentuximab vedotin exposure. Losses at the gene ends were 3 bases for V and 1 base for J; bases not matched to a gene: 2. This CDR3 spans 14 amino acids. From germline, CDR1 is SGHRS and CDR2 YFSETQ. In regard to this clone: What it recognizes is unknown.

Study-level results: Researchers reported that CD4+ TCR diversity, though not CD8+, rose significantly by C4D1.

This sequence was found in a human donor with classical Hodgkin lymphoma. Sequenced material: peripheral blood mononuclear cells (PBMCs), taken before the second cycle of nivolumab. The J gene is TRBJ2-5, the V gene TRBV5-1; 8 bases map to TRBD1. The CDR3 DNA is TGCGCCAGCAGCTCGACAGGGGTCCAAGAGACCCAGTACTTC. Translating it yields CASSSTGVQETQYF.